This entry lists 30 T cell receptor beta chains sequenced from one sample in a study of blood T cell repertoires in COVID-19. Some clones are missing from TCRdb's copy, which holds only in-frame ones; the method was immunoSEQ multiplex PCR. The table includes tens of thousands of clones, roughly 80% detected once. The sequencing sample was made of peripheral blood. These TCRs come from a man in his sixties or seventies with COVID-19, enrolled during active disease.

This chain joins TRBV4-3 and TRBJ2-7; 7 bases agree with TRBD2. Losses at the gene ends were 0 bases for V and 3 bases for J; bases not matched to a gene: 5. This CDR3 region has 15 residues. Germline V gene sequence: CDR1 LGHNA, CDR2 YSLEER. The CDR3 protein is CASSQDSGRYYEQYF. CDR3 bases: TGCGCCAGCAGCCAAGATAGCGGGCGCTACTACGAGCAGTACTTC.

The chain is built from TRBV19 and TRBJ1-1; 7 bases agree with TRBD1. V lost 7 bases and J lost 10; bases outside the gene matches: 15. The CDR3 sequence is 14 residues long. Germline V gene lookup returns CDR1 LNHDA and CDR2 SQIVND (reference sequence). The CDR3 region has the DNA TGTGCCAGTACCTCCGTAGGGACAGAAAGAGGAGCTTTCTTT. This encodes CASTSVGTERGAFF.

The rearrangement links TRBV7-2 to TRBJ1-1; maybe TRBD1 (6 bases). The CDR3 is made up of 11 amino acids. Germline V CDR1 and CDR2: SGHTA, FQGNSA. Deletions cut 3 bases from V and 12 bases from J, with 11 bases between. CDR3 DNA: TGTGCCAGCAGCTTGAACAGGGCCCCTTTCTTT. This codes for CASSLNRAPFF.

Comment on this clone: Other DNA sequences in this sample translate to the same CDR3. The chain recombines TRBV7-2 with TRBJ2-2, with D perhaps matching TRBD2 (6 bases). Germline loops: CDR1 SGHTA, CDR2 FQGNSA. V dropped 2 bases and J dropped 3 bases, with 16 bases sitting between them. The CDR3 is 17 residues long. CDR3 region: CASSLRVGGLDTGELFF. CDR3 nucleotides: TGTGCCAGCAGCTTAAGGGTGGGAGGCCTCGACACCGGGGAGCTGTTTTTT. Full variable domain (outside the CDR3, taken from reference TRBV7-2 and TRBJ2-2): GAGVSQSPSNKVTEKGKDVELRCDPISGHTALYWYRQSLGQGLEFLIYFQGNSAPDKSGLPSDRFSAERTGGSVSTLTIQRTQQEDSAVYLCASSLRVGGLDTGELFFGEGSRLTVL.

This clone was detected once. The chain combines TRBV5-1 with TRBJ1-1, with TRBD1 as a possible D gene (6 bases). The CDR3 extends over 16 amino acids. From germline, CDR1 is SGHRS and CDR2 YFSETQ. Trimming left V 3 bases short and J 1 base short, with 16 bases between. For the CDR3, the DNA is TGCGCCAGCAGCTCCGAATATGGGGGCGGGAACACTGAAGCTTTCTTT. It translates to CASSSEYGGGNTEAFF. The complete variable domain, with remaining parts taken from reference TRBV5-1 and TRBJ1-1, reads KAGVTQTPRYLIKTRGQQVTLSCSPISGHRSVSWYQQTPGQGLQFLFEYFSETQRNKGNFPGRFSGRQFSNSRSEMNVSTLELGDSALYLCASSSEYGGGNTEAFFGQGTRLTVV.

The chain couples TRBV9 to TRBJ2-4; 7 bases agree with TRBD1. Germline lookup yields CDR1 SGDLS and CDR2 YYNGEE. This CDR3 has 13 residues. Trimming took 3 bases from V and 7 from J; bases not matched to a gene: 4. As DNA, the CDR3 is TGTGCCAGCAGCGCCGGGACAGCCAACATTCAGTACTTC. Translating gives CASSAGTANIQYF.

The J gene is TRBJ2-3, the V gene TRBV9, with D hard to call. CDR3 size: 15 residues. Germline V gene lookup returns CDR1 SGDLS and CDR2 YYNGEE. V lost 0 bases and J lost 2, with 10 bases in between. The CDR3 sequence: CASSVDSRSTDTQYF. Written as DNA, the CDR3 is TGTGCCAGCAGCGTAGATAGCCGATCCACAGATACGCAGTATTTT.

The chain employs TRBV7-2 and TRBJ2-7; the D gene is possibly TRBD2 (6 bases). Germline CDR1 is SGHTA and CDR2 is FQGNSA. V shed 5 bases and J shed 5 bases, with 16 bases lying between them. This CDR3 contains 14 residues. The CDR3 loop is CASSLRDSADEQYF. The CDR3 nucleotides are TGTGCCAGCAGCCTCCGGGACTCGGCTGACGAGCAGTACTTC.

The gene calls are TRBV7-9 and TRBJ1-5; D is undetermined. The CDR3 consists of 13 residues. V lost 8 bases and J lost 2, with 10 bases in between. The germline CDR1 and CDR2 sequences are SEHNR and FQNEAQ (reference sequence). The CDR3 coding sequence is TGTGCCAGCGCGGGTGGCGGCAATCAGCCCCAGCATTTT. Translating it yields CASAGGGNQPQHF.

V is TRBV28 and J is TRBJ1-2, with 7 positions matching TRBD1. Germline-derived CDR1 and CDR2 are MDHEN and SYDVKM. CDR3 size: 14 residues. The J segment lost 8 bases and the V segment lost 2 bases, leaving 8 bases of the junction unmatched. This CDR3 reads CASSLRDRESGYTF. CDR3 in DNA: TGTGCCAGCAGTTTACGGGACAGAGAAAGCGGCTACACCTTC.

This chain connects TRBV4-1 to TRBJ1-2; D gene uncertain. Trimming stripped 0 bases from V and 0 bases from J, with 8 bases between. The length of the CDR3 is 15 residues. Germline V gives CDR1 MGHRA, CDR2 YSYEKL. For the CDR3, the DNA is TGCGCCAGCAGCCAAGATCGTCCAGCTAACTATGGCTACACCTTC. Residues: CASSQDRPANYGYTF.

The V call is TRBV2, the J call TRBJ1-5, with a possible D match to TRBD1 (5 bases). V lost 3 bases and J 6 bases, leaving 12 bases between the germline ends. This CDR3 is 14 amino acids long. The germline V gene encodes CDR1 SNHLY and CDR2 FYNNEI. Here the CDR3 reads CASSENQGSQPQHF. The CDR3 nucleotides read TGTGCCAGCAGTGAGAATCAGGGATCTCAGCCCCAGCATTTT.

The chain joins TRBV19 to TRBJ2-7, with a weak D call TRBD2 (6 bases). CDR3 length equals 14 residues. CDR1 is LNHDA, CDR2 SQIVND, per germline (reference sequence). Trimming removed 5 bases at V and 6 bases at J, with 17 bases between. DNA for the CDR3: TGTGCCAGTAGTCCGGGTACTAGCTATGGCGAGCAGTACTTC. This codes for CASSPGTSYGEQYF.

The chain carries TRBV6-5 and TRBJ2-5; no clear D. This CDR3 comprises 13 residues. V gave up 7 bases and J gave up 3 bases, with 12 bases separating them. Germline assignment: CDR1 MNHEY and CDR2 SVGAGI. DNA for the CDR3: TGTGCCAGCACCAAGACACAAAAAGAGACCCAGTACTTC. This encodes CASTKTQKETQYF.

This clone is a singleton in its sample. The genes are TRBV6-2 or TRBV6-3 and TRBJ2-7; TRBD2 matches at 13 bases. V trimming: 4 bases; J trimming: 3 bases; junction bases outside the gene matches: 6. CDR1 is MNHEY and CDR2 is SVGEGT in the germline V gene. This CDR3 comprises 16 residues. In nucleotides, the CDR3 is TGTGCCAGCAGTTCCACTAGCGGGAGGGCCTTCTACGAGCAGTACTTC. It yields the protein CASSSTSGRAFYEQYF.

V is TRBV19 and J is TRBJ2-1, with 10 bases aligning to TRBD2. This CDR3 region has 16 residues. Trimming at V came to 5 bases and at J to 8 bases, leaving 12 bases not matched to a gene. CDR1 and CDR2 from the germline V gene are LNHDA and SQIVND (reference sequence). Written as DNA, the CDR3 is TGTGCCAGTAGTCCCCGAGGAGCGGGAGGGATGGATGAGCAGTTCTTC. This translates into CASSPRGAGGMDEQFF. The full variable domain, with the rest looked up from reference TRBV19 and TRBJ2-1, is DGGITQSPKYLFRKEGQNVTLSCEQNLNHDAMYWYRQDPGQGLRLIYYSQIVNDFQKGDIAEGYSVSREKKESFPLTVTSAQKNPTAFYLCASSPRGAGGMDEQFFGPGTRLTVL.

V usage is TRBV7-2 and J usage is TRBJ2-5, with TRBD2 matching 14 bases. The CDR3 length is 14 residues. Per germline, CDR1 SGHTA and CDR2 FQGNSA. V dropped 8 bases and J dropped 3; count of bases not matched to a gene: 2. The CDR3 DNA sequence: TGTGCCAGCGGGACTAGCGGGAGCGAAGAGACCCAGTACTTC. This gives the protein CASGTSGSEETQYF.

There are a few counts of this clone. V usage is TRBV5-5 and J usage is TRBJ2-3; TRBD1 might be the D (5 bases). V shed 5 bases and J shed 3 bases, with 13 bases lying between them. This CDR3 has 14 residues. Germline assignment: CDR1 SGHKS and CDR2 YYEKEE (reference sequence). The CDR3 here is CASSTIGVTDTQYF. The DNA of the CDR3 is TGTGCCAGCAGTACAATAGGGGTAACAGATACGCAGTATTTT. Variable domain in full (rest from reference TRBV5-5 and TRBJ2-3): DAGVTQSPTHLIKTRGQQVTLRCSPISGHKSVSWYQQVLGQGPQFIFQYYEKEERGRGNFPDRFSARQFPNYSSELNVNALLLGDSALYLCASSTIGVTDTQYFGPGTRLTVL.

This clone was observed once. The CDR3 coding sequence is TGCGCCAGCAGCTTCCAAGGGGTCGGCTACACCTTC. Translated: CASSFQGVGYTF. The rearrangement links TRBV5-1 to TRBJ1-2, with a tentative D call TRBD1 (5 bases). Germline V gene lookup returns CDR1 SGHRS and CDR2 YFSETQ. Trimming stripped 2 bases from V and 8 bases from J, with 10 bases between. This CDR3 region has 12 residues.

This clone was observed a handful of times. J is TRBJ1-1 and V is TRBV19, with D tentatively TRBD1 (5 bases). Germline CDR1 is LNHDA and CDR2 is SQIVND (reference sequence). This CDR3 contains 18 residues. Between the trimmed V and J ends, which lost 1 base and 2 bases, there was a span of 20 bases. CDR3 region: CASSIGLGRVGENTEAFF. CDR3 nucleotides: TGTGCCAGTAGTATAGGATTAGGCAGGGTAGGAGAAAACACTGAAGCTTTCTTT.

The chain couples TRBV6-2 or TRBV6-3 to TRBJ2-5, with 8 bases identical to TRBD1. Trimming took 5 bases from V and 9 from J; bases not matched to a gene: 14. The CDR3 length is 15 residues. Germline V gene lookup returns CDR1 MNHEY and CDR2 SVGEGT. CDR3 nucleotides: TGTGCCAGCAGTCCCGGGACAGGAGGCCCCCCGGCCCAGTACTTC. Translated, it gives CASSPGTGGPPAQYF.

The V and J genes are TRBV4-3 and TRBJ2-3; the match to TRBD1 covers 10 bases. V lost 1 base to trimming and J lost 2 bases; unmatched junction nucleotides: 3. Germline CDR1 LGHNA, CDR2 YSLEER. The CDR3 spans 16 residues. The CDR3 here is CASSQAGQGITDTQYF. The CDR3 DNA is TGCGCCAGCAGCCAAGCGGGACAGGGGATCACAGATACGCAGTATTTT.

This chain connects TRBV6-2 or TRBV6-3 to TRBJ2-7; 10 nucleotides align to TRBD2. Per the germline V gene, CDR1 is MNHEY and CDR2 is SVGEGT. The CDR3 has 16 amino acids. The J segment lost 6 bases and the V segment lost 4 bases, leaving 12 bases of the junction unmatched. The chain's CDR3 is CASSSSSSGGRIEQYF. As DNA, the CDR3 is TGTGCCAGCAGTTCTTCCTCTAGCGGGGGTCGCATCGAGCAGTACTTC.

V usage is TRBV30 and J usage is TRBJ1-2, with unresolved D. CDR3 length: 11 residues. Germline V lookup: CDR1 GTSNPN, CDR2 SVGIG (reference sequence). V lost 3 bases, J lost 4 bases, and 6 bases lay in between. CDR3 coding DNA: TGTGCCTGGAGACAGACCTATGGCTACACCTTC. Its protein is CAWRQTYGYTF.

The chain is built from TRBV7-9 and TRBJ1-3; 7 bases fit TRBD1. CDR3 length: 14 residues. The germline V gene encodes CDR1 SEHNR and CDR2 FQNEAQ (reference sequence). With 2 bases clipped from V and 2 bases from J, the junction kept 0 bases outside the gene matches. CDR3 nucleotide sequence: TGTGCCAGCAGCTTAACAGGGGCTGGAAACACCATATATTTT. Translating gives CASSLTGAGNTIYF. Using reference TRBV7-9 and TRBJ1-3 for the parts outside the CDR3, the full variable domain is DTGVSQNPRHKITKRGQNVTFRCDPISEHNRLYWYRQTLGQGPEFLTYFQNEAQLEKSRLLSDRFSAERPKGSFSTLEIQRTEQGDSAMYLCASSLTGAGNTIYFGEGSWLTVV.

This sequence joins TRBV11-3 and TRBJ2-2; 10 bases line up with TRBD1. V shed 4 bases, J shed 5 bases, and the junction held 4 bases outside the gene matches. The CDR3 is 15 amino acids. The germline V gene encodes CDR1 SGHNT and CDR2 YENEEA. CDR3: CASSYRGQGTGELFF. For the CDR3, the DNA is TGTGCCAGCAGCTACCGGGGACAGGGGACCGGGGAGCTGTTTTTT.

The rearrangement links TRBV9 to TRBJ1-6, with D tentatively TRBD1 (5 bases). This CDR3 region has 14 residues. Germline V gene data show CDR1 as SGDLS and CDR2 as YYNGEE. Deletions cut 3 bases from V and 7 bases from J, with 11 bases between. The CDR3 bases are TGTGCCAGCAGCGCCGACAGCCGGAATTCACCCCTCCACTTT. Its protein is CASSADSRNSPLHF. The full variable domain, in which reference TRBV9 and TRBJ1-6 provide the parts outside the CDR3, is DSGVTQTPKHLITATGQRVTLRCSPRSGDLSVYWYQQSLDQGLQFLIQYYNGEERAKGNILERFSAQQFPDLHSELNLSSLELGDSALYFCASSADSRNSPLHFGNGTRLTVT.

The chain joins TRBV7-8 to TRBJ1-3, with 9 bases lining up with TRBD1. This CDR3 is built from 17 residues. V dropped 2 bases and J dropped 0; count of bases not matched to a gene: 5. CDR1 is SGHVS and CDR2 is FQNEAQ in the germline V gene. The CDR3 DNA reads TGTGCCAGCAGCTTATGGGACAGGGCCAGCTCTGGAAACACCATATATTTT. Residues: CASSLWDRASSGNTIYF.

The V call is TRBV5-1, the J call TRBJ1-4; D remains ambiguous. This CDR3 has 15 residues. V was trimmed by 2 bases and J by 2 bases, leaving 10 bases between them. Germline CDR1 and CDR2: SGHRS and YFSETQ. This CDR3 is CASSLPGSTNEKLFF. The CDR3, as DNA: TGCGCCAGCAGCTTACCGGGAAGCACTAATGAAAAACTGTTTTTT.

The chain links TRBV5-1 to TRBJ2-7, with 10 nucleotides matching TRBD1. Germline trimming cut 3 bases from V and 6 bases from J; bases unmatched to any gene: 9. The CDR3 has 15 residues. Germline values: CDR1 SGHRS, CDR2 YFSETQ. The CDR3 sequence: CASSSMDRGIGEQYF. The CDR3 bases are TGCGCCAGCAGCTCGATGGACAGGGGGATAGGCGAGCAGTACTTC.